The 10 T cell receptor beta chains given below trace back to one sample, sequenced in a study of blood T cell repertoires in COVID-19. Clones were sequenced by immunoSEQ multiplex PCR, and TCRdb holds only the in-frame ones, with some missing. Here the sample spans approximately 66,000 clones, 75% to 90% being singletons. The specimen was peripheral blood. Every receptor here comes from a human donor with active COVID-19. The donor label of this sample is uncertain.

This clone was detected only a few times. The chain joins TRBV7-8 to TRBJ2-5; D is perhaps TRBD2 (6 bases). This CDR3 comprises 17 residues. The germline V and J ends were trimmed by 5 bases and 0 bases, with 19 bases remaining between them. Germline-derived CDR1 and CDR2 are SGHVS and FQNEAQ. In DNA, the CDR3 is TGTGCCAGCAGCCCCGGGGCGGGCGGGAAAAACCAAGAGACCCAGTACTTC. This encodes CASSPGAGGKNQETQYF.

CDR3 nucleotides: TGCGCCTCCGCCGGGACAGGGCGCGAGACCCAGTACTTC. Translated, it gives CASAGTGRETQYF. The gene calls are TRBV5-1 and TRBJ2-5, with 9 positions matching TRBD1. CDR1 is SGHRS, CDR2 YFSETQ, per germline. V shed 10 bases and J 5 bases; nucleotides not matched to a gene: 9. The CDR3 contains 13 residues. Filled out from reference TRBV5-1 and TRBJ2-5, the complete variable domain reads KAGVTQTPRYLIKTRGQQVTLSCSPISGHRSVSWYQQTPGQGLQFLFEYFSETQRNKGNFPGRFSGRQFSNSRSEMNVSTLELGDSALYLCASAGTGRETQYFGPGTRLLVL.

This rearrangement joins TRBV5-8 to TRBJ1-6, with 10 bases fitting TRBD1. This CDR3 is built from 15 residues. With 3 bases clipped from V and 8 bases from J, the junction kept 5 bases outside the gene matches. Germline CDR1 SGHTS, CDR2 YDEGEE. The CDR3 DNA is TGTGCCAGCAGCTCGGACAGGGGGGACCATTCACCCCTCCACTTT. This codes for CASSSDRGDHSPLHF.

The rearrangement links TRBV3-1 (or the pseudogene TRBV3-2) to TRBJ2-7; D unresolved. CDR3 size: 10 residues. Trimming took off 0 bases at V and 11 bases at J, with 5 bases between the two ends. Per germline, CDR1 LGHDT and CDR2 YNNKEL (reference sequence). In nucleotides, the CDR3 is TGTGCCAGCAGCCAAGATTCTGAGTACTTC. It specifies CASSQDSEYF.

The J gene is TRBJ1-1, the V gene TRBV10-2; 11 positions match TRBD1. Germline assignment: CDR1 WSHSY and CDR2 SAAADI. The CDR3 runs 15 residues. V dropped 7 bases and J dropped 6; count of bases not matched to a gene: 10. The CDR3 protein is CASTPPGQGGAEAFF. As DNA, the CDR3 is TGCGCCAGCACCCCACCGGGACAGGGGGGCGCTGAAGCTTTCTTT.

The chain recombines TRBV11-2 with TRBJ2-1; a weak D match, TRBD2 (5 bases). V gave up 5 bases and J gave up 6 bases, with 14 bases separating them. CDR3 length equals 14 residues. CDR1 and CDR2 (germline): SGHAT, FQNNGV. CDR3 sequence: CASSAPPGLNEQFF. For the CDR3, the DNA is TGTGCCAGCAGCGCCCCTCCTGGACTCAATGAGCAGTTCTTC. The full variable domain, its missing parts supplied by reference TRBV11-2 and TRBJ2-1, is EAGVAQSPRYKIIEKRQSVAFWCNPISGHATLYWYQQILGQGPKLLIQFQNNGVVDDSQLPKDRFSAERLKGVDSTLKIQPAKLEDSAVYLCASSAPPGLNEQFFGPGTRLTVL.

V usage is TRBV23-1 and J usage is TRBJ1-2, with TRBD1 as a possible D gene (6 bases). TRBV23-1 is labeled an ORF, and its function is uncertain. This CDR3 is 16 amino acids long. V was cut by 3 bases and J by 5 bases, with 19 bases left in between. CDR3 protein: CASSHRDRPFRYGYTF. CDR3 DNA sequence: TGCGCCAGCAGTCATCGAGACAGGCCTTTTCGGTATGGCTACACCTTC.

The chain carries TRBV9 and TRBJ1-2, with D possibly TRBD1 on 6 matching bases. Germline V gives CDR1 SGDLS, CDR2 YYNGEE. The CDR3 extends over 13 amino acids. Trimming removed 3 bases from V and 8 bases from J, with 14 bases in between. The CDR3 coding sequence is TGTGCCAGCAGCGAACAGGGTAGCCGAGGCTACACCTTC. Protein: CASSEQGSRGYTF. Full variable domain (missing parts from reference TRBV9 and TRBJ1-2): DSGVTQTPKHLITATGQRVTLRCSPRSGDLSVYWYQQSLDQGLQFLIQYYNGEERAKGNILERFSAQQFPDLHSELNLSSLELGDSALYFCASSEQGSRGYTFGSGTRLTVV.

The rearrangement joins TRBV5-1 to TRBJ1-1; no definite D call. The CDR3 length is 15 residues. V was pared by 2 bases and J by 4 bases, with 15 bases between. Germline V gene lookup returns CDR1 SGHRS and CDR2 YFSETQ. The CDR3 protein is CASSLKGLEATEAFF. CDR3 bases: TGCGCCAGCAGCTTAAAAGGACTAGAGGCCACTGAAGCTTTCTTT.

V is TRBV28 and J is TRBJ2-1, with 9 bases aligning to TRBD2. Germline CDR1 is MDHEN and CDR2 is SYDVKM. The CDR3 runs to 15 residues. With V trimmed by 4 bases and J by 7 bases, 8 bases remained unmatched. The CDR3 sequence is CASSSAGGPRNEQFF. CDR3 DNA: TGTGCCAGCAGTTCGGCGGGAGGGCCTCGTAATGAGCAGTTCTTC. The variable domain in full, completed from reference TRBV28 and TRBJ2-1, reads DVKVTQSSRYLVKRTGEKVFLECVQDMDHENMFWYRQDPGLGLRLIYFSYDVKMKEKGDIPEGYSVSREKKERFSLILESASTNQTSMYLCASSSAGGPRNEQFFGPGTRLTVL.